This TCR beta chain originates from a study of blood T cells in healthy people across ages (dated by TCRdb to the mid-2010s). Concerning the study at large: In model experiments, template switching captured roughly one uniquely barcoded TCR beta cDNA molecule for every two T cells. To track age-related changes in TCR beta repertoire diversity, the study relied on deep sequencing normalized with unique cDNA molecular identifiers. The donors were split into four age groups: young (average around 15 years), middle-aged (39), aged (about 62) and long-lived (under 85). To avoid experimental bias, donors of different ages were spread randomly across the sequencing lanes. Using the same blood draw, the study looked at two additional independent replicas of 1 million unique cDNA reads for two donors, one aged 18 to 30 and the other aged 80 or older. Study-wide findings and limitations: Estimates of total diversity from one million sequenced T cells were regarded as lower bounds and underestimates. Compared with the aged group, the long-lived group had more naive CD4+ T cells, fewer expanded clones and increased TCR diversity, suggesting age selection. Because donor CMV infection status was unknown, age-related changes in expanded clonotypes were potentially confounded. Since profiling was done on bulk unsorted PBMCs, naive and antigen-experienced compartments could not be conclusively compared. There was a strong correlation between observed TCR beta diversity and the percentage of naive T cells measured by flow cytometry. Observed TCR beta diversity per million T cells fell roughly linearly with age, and a significant reduction was already apparent by age approximately 41.

The donors were 40 or so Caucasian individuals from Russia, aged roughly 6 to 100 years, who were systemically healthy. Each donor gave about 9.7 milliliters of peripheral blood, drawn into EDTA-treated Vacutainer tubes. Ficoll-Paque density-gradient centrifugation was used to isolate PBMCs, with at least 6.5 million per sample. Total RNA was extracted from PBMCs with Trizol reagent, with at least 5.5 micrograms obtained per sample. For every donor, an aliquot of PBMCs went through flow cytometry to measure the percentages of naive CD45RAhigh/CD27high T cells. About this clonotype: There is no known antigen for this receptor. Base-call qualities are not available, and no considerably larger clone is one nucleotide away.

Library prep was done by 5' RACE. This sample was sequenced with an Illumina HiSeq 2500. A second about 7 to 11 cycle PCR used a sample-barcoded 5' primer and a J-beta primer mix. Each TCR beta cDNA molecule received a unique molecular identifier from a template-switch 5' adaptor carrying 12 random nucleotides. At least 2.5 million CDR3-containing paired-end reads were obtained from each sample. The Mint cDNA synthesis kit, primed by a TRBC-specific oligonucleotide, was used to synthesize first-strand cDNA from all RNA. All cDNA was treated with uracil-DNA glycosylase and then went through a first 18-cycle PCR with the universal primers M1SS and BC2_uni_R. On the study's bioinformatics: Each sample was normalized by randomly selecting 1 million high-quality reads, each carrying a distinct molecular identifier. Instead of being binned into consensus sequences, reads that shared molecular identifiers were thrown out. MiTCR, run with a Q25 quality threshold and the strictest error-elimination algorithm, handled CDR3 identification, clonotype clustering and error correction. A nonparametric unseen species model with Euler transformation was used to estimate lower-bound total TCR beta diversity. Using fastp trimming at Q25 and MiXCR clonotype assembly, TCRdb reanalyzed the public sequencing data and kept in-frame beta chains. Duplicate CDR3 protein sequences are folded into a single record with the most common DNA and genes. Here the V and J calls rest on TCRdb's processing, not on the authors' analysis. Within this sample are more than 650,000 distinct CDR3 sequences, with about 55% of them counted one time only. The top ten hold around 40% of the sample.

The cysteine opens and the phenylalanine closes a CDR3 of 13 amino acids. Only CDR3 DNA is held: 39 bases, read in frame from base 1. Sequences KGHSH (CDR1) and LQKENI (CDR2) are obtained from the germline V gene. V and J are truncated by 2 bases and 7 bases respectively, leaving an intervening sequence of 9 bases. The clonotype was recovered from a man older than 75 in good health. The sequence is built from TRBV18 and TRBJ2-1, with the D gene not confidently named. The specimen was blood. The CDR3 region reads CASSPNLENEQFF. The DNA sequence follows: TGTGCCAGCTCACCAAACTTGGAAAATGAGCAGTTCTTC.